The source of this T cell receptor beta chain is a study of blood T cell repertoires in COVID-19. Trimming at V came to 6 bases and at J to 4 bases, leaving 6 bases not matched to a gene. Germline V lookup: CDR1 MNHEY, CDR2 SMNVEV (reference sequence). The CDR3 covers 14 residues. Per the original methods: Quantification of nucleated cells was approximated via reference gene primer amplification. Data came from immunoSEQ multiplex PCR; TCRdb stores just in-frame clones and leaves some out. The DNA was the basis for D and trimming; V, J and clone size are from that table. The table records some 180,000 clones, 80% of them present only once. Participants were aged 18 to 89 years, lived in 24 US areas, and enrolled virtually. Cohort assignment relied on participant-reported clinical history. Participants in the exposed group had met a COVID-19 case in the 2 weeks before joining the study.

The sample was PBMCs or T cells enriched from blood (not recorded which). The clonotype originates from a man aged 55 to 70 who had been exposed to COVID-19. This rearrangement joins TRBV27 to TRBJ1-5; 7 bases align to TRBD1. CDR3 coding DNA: TGTGCCAGCAGAGGACAGGTGGGGAATCAGCCCCAGCATTTT. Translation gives CASRGQVGNQPQHF.